The clone carrying this T cell receptor (beta chain) was recorded a few times. The table came from immunoSEQ multiplex PCR; TCRdb's copy has only in-frame clones and leaves some out. The table records more than 10,000 clones, 80% to 90% of them present only once. Looked up from germline, CDR1 is MRHNA and CDR2 is SNTAGT. The CDR3 runs 14 residues. V lost 6 bases and J lost 2, with 14 bases in between. The sample originates from a study of graft-versus-host responses after intestinal transplantation. The chain is built from TRBV6-4 and TRBJ2-7; D is possibly TRBD1 or TRBD2 (5 bases each). The receptor was isolated from a human patient who received an intestinal transplant, so some T cells may come from the graft donor. Source: PBMCs, taken just under 130 days after transplant. For the CDR3, the DNA is TGTGCCAGCAGCGTAGAAGGGACCGCCTACGAGCAGTACTTC. Translated, it gives CASSVEGTAYEQYF.